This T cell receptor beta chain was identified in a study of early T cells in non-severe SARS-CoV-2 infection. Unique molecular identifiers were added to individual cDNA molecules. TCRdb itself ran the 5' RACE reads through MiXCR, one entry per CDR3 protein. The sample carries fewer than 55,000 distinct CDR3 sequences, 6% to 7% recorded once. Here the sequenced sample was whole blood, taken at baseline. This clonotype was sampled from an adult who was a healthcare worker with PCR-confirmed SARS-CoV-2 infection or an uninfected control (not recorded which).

The CDR3 spells CASSFGGGKNIQYF. The CDR3 DNA follows: TGTGCCAGTAGTTTCGGGGGTGGCAAAAACATTCAGTACTTC. The genes are TRBV19 and TRBJ2-4, with D maybe TRBD2 (6 bases). Germline CDR1 and CDR2: LNHDA and SQIVND (reference sequence). CDR3 length equals 14 residues. V was shortened by 5 bases and J by 3 bases, with 11 bases between the two germline ends.